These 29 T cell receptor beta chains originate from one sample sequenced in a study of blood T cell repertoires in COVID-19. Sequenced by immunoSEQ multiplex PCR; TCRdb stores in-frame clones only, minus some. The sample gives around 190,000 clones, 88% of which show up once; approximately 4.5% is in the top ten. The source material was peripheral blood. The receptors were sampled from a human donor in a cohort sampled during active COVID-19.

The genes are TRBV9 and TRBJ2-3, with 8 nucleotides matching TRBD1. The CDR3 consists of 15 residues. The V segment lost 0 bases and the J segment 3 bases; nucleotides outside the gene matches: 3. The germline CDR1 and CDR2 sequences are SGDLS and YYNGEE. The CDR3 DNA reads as TGTGCCAGCAGCGTAGGCACAGGGGGGACAGATACGCAGTATTTT. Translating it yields CASSVGTGGTDTQYF.

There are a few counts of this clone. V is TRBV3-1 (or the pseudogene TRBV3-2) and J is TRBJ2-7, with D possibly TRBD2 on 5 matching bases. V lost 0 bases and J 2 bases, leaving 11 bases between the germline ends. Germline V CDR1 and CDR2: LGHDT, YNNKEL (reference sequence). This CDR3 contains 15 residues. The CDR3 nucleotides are TGTGCCAGCAGCCAAGATGGAGAGGGTCCCTACGAGCAGTACTTC. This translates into CASSQDGEGPYEQYF.

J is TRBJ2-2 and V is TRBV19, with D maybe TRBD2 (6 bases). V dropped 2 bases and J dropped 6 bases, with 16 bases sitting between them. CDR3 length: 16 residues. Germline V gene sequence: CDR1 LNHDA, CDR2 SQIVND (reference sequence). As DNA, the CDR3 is TGTGCCAGTAGTATATTAGGCGGGATTGGACCCGGGGAGCTGTTTTTT. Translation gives CASSILGGIGPGELFF.

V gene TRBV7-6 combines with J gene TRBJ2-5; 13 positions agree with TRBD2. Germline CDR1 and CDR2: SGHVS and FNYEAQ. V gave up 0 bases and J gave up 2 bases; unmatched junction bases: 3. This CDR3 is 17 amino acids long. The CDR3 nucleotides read TGTGCCAGCAGCTTAGCCACTAGCGGGGGGGGACAAGAGACCCAGTACTTC. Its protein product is CASSLATSGGGQETQYF.

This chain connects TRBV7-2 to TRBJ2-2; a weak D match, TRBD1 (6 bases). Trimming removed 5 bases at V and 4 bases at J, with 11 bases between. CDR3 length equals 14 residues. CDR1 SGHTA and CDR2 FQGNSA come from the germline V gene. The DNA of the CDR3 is TGTGCCAGCAGCCGTACAGGGATCACCGGGGAGCTGTTTTTT. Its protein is CASSRTGITGELFF.

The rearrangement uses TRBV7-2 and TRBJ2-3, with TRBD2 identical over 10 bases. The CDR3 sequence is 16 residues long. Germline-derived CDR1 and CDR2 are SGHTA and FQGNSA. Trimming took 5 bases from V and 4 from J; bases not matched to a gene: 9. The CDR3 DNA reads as TGTGCCAGCAGCCTGAATAGCGGGAGGATACCAGATACGCAGTATTTT. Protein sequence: CASSLNSGRIPDTQYF. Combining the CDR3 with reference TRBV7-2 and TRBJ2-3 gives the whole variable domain GAGVSQSPSNKVTEKGKDVELRCDPISGHTALYWYRQSLGQGLEFLIYFQGNSAPDKSGLPSDRFSAERTGGSVSTLTIQRTQQEDSAVYLCASSLNSGRIPDTQYFGPGTRLTVL.

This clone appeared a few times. The CDR3 protein is CASSLGLQIYEQYF. DNA of the CDR3: TGTGCCAGCAGTTTAGGACTACAGATCTACGAGCAGTACTTC. The chain is built from TRBV28 and TRBJ2-7, with a possible D match to TRBD2 (6 bases). The germline V gene has CDR1 MDHEN and CDR2 SYDVKM. This CDR3 spans 14 amino acids. Deletions cut 2 bases from V and 3 bases from J, with 11 bases between. Full variable domain (rest looked up from reference TRBV28 and TRBJ2-7): DVKVTQSSRYLVKRTGEKVFLECVQDMDHENMFWYRQDPGLGLRLIYFSYDVKMKEKGDIPEGYSVSREKKERFSLILESASTNQTSMYLCASSLGLQIYEQYFGPGTRLTVT.

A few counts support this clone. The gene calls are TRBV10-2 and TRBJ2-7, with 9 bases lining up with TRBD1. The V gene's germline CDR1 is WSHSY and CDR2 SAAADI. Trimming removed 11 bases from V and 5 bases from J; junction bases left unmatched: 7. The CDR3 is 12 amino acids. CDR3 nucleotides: TGCGCCGGGGGGACAGGGTTACACGAGCAGTACTTC. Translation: CAGGTGLHEQYF.

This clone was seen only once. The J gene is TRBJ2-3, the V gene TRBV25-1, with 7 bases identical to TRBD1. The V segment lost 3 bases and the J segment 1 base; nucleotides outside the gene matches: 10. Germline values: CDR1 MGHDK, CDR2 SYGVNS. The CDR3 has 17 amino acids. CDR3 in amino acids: CASSEGQRMRGTDTQYF. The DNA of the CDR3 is TGTGCCAGCAGTGAGGGACAGAGGATGCGAGGCACAGATACGCAGTATTTT.

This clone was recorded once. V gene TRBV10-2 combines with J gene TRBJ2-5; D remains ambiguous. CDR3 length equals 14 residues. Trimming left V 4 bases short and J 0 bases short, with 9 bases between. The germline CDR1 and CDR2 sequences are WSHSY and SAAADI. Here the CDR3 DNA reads TGCGCCAGCAGTGTTACAACGTACCAAGAGACCCAGTACTTC. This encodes CASSVTTYQETQYF.

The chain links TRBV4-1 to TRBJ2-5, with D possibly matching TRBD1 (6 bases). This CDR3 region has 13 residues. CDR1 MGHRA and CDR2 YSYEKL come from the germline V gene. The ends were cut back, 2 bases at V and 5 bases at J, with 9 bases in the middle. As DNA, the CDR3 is TGCGCCAGCAGCCAACAGGGGACGGAGACCCAGTACTTC. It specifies CASSQQGTETQYF.

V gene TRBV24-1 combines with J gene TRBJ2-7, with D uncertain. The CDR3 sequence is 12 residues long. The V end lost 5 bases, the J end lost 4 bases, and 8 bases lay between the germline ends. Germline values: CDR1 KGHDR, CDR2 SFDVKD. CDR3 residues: CATSAGGYEQYF. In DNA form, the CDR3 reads TGTGCCACCAGTGCAGGTGGTTACGAGCAGTACTTC.

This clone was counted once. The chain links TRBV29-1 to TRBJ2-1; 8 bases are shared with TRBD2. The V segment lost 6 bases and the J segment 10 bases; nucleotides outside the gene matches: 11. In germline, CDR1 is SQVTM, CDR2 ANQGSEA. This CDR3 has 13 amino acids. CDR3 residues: CSVPGGRSGEQFF. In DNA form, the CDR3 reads TGCAGCGTCCCGGGGGGGAGGTCAGGGGAGCAGTTCTTC.

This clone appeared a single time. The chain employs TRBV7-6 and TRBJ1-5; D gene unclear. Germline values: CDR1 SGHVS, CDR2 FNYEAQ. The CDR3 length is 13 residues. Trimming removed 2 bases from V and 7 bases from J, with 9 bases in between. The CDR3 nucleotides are TGTGCCAGCAGCTTATCCCCGGGACAGCCCCAGCATTTT. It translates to CASSLSPGQPQHF.

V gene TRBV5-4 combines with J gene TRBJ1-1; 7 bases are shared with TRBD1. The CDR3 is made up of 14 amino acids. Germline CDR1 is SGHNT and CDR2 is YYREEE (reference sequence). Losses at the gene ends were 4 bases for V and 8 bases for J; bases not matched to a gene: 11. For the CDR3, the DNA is TGTGCCAGCAGCACAACAGACAGGGCAGGAGAAGCTTTCTTT. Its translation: CASSTTDRAGEAFF.

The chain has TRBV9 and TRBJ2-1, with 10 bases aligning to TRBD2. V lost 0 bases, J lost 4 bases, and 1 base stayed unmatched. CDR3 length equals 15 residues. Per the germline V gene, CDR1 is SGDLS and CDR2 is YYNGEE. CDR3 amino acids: CASSVGTSGYNEQFF. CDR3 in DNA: TGTGCCAGCAGCGTAGGGACTAGCGGATACAATGAGCAGTTCTTC.

In DNA form, the CDR3 reads TGTGCCAGCAGCCCGAGCTCCGCGGGGAGCACTGAAGCTTTCTTT. Translating gives CASSPSSAGSTEAFF. The genes are TRBV9 and TRBJ1-1; D is unresolved. This CDR3 contains 15 residues. Per germline, CDR1 SGDLS and CDR2 YYNGEE. The V end was cut by 4 bases, the J end by 4 bases, with 17 bases between.

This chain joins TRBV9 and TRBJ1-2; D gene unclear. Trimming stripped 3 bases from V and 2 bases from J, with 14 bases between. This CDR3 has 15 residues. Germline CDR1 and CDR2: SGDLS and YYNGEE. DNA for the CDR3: TGTGCCAGCAGCGGACTGAGCCAGCCGAACTATGGCTACACCTTC. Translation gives CASSGLSQPNYGYTF. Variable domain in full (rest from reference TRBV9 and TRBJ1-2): DSGVTQTPKHLITATGQRVTLRCSPRSGDLSVYWYQQSLDQGLQFLIQYYNGEERAKGNILERFSAQQFPDLHSELNLSSLELGDSALYFCASSGLSQPNYGYTFGSGTRLTVV.

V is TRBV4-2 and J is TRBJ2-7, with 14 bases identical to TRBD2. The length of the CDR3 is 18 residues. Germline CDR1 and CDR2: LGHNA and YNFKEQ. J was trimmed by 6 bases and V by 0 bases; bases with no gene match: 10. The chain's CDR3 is CASSQETSGRALLGEQYF. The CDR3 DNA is TGTGCCAGCAGCCAAGAGACTAGCGGGAGGGCCCTCCTTGGCGAGCAGTACTTC.

Written as DNA, the CDR3 is TGTGCCAGCAGCCGGGACAACTCCTACGAGCAGTACTTC. Translation gives CASSRDNSYEQYF. The chain recombines TRBV6-5 with TRBJ2-7; tentatively, D is TRBD1 (6 bases). Germline V gene data show CDR1 as MNHEY and CDR2 as SVGAGI. V lost 6 bases and J lost 0, with 9 bases in between. The CDR3 loop spans 13 amino acids.

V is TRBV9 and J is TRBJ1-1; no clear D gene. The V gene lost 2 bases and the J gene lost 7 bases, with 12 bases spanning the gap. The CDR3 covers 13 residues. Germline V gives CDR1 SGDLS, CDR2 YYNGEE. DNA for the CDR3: TGTGCCAGCAGCGTCGGAGTCATGGGTGAAGCTTTCTTT. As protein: CASSVGVMGEAFF. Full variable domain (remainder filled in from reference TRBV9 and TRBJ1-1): DSGVTQTPKHLITATGQRVTLRCSPRSGDLSVYWYQQSLDQGLQFLIQYYNGEERAKGNILERFSAQQFPDLHSELNLSSLELGDSALYFCASSVGVMGEAFFGQGTRLTVV.

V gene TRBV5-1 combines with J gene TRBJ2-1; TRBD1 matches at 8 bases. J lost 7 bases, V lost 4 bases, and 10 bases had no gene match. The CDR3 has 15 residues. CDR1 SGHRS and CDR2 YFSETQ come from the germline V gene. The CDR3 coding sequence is TGCGCCAGCAGCCTACAGGGGGGTGTTAGGAATGAGCAGTTCTTC. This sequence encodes CASSLQGGVRNEQFF.

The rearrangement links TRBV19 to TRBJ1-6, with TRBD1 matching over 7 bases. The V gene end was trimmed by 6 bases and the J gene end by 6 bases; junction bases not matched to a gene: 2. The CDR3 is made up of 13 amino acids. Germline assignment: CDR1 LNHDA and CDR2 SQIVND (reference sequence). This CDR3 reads CASRGQSNSPLHF. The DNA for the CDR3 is TGTGCCAGTAGGGGACAGTCTAATTCACCCCTCCACTTT.

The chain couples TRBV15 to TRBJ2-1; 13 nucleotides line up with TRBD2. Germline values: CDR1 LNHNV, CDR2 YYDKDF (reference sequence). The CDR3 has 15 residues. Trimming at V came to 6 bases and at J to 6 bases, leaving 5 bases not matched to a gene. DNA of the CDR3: TGTGCCACCAGTCAACTAGCGGGAGGGCCCAATGAGCAGTTCTTC. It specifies CATSQLAGGPNEQFF.

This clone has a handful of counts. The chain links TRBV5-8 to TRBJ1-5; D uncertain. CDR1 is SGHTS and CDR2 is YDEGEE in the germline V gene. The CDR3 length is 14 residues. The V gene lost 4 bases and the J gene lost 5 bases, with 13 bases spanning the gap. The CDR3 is CASSPRGRDQPQHF. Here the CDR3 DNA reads TGTGCCAGCAGCCCCCGGGGAAGGGATCAGCCCCAGCATTTT.

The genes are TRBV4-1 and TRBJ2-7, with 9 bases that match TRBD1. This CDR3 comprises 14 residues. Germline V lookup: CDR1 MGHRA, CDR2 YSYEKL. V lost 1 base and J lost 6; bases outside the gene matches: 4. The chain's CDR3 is CASSQGDRVSEQYF. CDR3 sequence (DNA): TGCGCCAGCAGCCAAGGGGACAGGGTCTCCGAGCAGTACTTC.

CDR3 nucleotides: TGTGCCATCAAGGACAGGGTCGGCACCGGGGAGCTGTTTTTT. This sequence encodes CAIKDRVGTGELFF. The chain combines TRBV10-3 with TRBJ2-2; 8 positions match TRBD1. Trimming removed 7 bases from V and 4 bases from J; junction bases left unmatched: 5. Germline-derived CDR1 and CDR2 are ENHRY and SYGVKD. The CDR3 has 14 residues.

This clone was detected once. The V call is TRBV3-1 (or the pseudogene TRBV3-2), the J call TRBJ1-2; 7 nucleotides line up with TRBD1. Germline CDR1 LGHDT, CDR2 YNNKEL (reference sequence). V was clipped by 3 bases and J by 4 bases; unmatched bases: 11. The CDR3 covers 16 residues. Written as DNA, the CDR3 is TGTGCCAGCAGCCAGCCCACAGGGGAGTCTCGCTATGGCTACACCTTC. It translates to CASSQPTGESRYGYTF.

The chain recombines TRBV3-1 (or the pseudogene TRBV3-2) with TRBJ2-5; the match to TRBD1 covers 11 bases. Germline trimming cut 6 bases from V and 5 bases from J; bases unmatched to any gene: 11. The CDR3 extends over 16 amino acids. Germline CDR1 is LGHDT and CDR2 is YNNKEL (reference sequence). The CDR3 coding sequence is TGTGCCAGCAGTCTCCCTGGACAGGGGGCTGGCGAGACCCAGTACTTC. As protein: CASSLPGQGAGETQYF.